The following is a T cell receptor (beta chain) sequence with its context. A J-beta primer mix and a sample-barcoded 5' primer were used in a second PCR of about 7 to 12 cycles. Each cDNA molecule carried a tag from a template-switch adaptor that contained 12 random nucleotides. Via MiXCR, TCRdb re-called the 5' RACE reads, giving one row per CDR3 protein. Among 1.5 million to 2 million distinct CDR3 sequences listed, 30% to 40% were seen once. The donors, aged roughly 6 to 100, were healthy Caucasians from Russia. The source of the sample is a study of blood T cells in healthy people across ages. There are 17 residues in the CDR3. Trimming took off 5 bases at V and 6 bases at J, with 25 bases between the two ends. CDR1 and CDR2 from the germline V gene are SEHNR and FQNEAQ (reference sequence).

The sequence came from a woman in her twenties or thirties in good health. The sample taken for sequencing was blood. This rearrangement joins TRBV7-9 to TRBJ1-2; D is perhaps TRBD1 (6 bases). The CDR3: CASSLTPAGQRGDGYTF. Here the CDR3 DNA reads TGTGCCAGCAGCCTAACCCCGGCAGGGCAAAGGGGGGATGGCTACACCTTC.